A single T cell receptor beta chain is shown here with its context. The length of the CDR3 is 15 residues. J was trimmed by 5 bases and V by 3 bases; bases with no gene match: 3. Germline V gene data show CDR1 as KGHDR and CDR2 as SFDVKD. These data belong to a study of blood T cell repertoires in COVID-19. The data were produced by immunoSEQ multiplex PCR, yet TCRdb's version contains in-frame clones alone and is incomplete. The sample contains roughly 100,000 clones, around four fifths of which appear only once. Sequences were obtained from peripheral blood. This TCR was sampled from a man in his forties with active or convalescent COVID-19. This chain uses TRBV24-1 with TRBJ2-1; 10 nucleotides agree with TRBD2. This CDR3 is CATSDSGGANNEQFF. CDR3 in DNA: TGTGCCACCAGTGATAGCGGGGGGGCCAACAATGAGCAGTTCTTC.